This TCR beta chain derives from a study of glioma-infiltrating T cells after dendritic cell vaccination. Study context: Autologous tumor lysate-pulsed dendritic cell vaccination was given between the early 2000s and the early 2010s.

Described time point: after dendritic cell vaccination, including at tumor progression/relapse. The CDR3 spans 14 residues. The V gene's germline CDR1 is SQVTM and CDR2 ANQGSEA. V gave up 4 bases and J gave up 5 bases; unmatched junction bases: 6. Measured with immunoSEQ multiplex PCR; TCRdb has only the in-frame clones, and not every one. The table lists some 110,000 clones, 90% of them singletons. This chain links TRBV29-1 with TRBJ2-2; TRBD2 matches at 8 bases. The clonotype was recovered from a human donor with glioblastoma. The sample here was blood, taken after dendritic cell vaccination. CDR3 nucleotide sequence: TGCAGCGTTGTCGGGGGGGCCGGGACCGGGGAGCTGTTTTTT. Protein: CSVVGGAGTGELFF.